The entry that follows covers one T cell receptor (beta chain) sequence. It has no known antigen specificity. Within one base of it there is no much larger clone, and no base qualities were kept. The entry originates in a study of cytomegalovirus exposure and HLA in healthy donors (TCRdb year 2017). Context from the whole study: An earlier analysis of roughly 630 of the donors reported 250 to 300 Gb of sequence data and roughly 110 million unique TCR beta sequences from some 180 million T cells. The T cell repertoires of around 670 subjects were profiled by immunosequencing and related to cytomegalovirus serostatus. Along with the approximately 670-subject first cohort, a separate validation cohort of over a hundred different subjects was used. Roughly 5 DR-DQ haplotypes were handled as single units for association and clustering, since linkage in the cohort was strong. Donor age, sex, ethnicity and CMV serostatus were compiled together with the repertoire data. The study was designed to test whether signatures of past pathogen exposure could be identified by cataloging public T cell receptors. Every discovery cohort repertoire had been produced on one sequencing platform. The later analysis used no new phenotypic data to find candidate immune exposures, relying instead on TCR beta sequences and their occurrence across donors. Among the approximately 430 genotyped donors, approximately 77% belonged to the genetic ancestry cluster associated with self-reported Caucasian donors. A later analysis re-examined previously published TCR beta repertoires from about 670 donors and added high-resolution HLA genotyping to investigate patterns of TCR occurrence. Around 320 gigabases of sequencing data and tens of millions of unique TCR sequences were included in an early release covering about 600 HLA-typed donors. In a later genetic analysis, genome-wide SNP genotypes for about 60% of the 666 donors were used, and that subset was treated as a discovery cohort. In an earlier analysis of about 590 of the donors, high-throughput TCR beta sequencing was used to judge whether each TCR beta V gene segment behaved as functional or pseudogenic. High-throughput TCR immunosequencing, statistical association of individual TCRs with disease status, and machine learning were combined to predict cytomegalovirus infection status. Among roughly 400 genotyped donors of the cohort, an average of approximately 230,000 unique TCR beta nucleotide sequences were sequenced per donor, around 20% of them non-productive. HLA typing included class I and class II loci at four-digit resolution. The number of donors typed differed by locus, with roughly 629-640 for A, B, C, DRB1 and DQB1, approximately 500 for DQA1, approximately 570 for DPA1, and about 450 for DPB1.

CDR1 and CDR2 (MDHEN, SYDVKM) derive from the germline V gene. The CDR3 has 15 amino acids, counting the end cysteine and phenylalanine. Just CDR3 DNA is preserved here, 45 bases in frame from base 1. Trimming removed 6 bases from V and 2 bases from J; the gene matches leave 5 bases unexplained. The cohort comprised around 690 healthy bone marrow donors. Cohort members were all nominally healthy when sampled, although unrecorded immune exposures were likely present. The donor was CMV seronegative and belonged to the group of more than 300 seronegative cohort members. Every donor gave a peripheral blood sample, and the peripheral blood mononuclear cells from that sample were used for TCR beta sequencing. Genomic DNA extraction from the blood cell samples was performed with the Qiagen DNeasy Blood Extraction Kit. Overall results and qualifications from the work: In a later analysis, TCR association rates were found to vary across HLA loci, with the most associated TCRs seen for DRB1 alleles and the fewest for HLA-C alleles. In a later analysis, HLA-associated TCR beta chains showed more clonal expansion and lower generation probabilities than non-associated chains that were equally common. The study listed 150 to 200 TCR beta chains as associated with cytomegalovirus. Strong co-occurrence of HLA alleles, especially DR and DQ, made assigning TCR associations to individual alleles difficult. Most TCR sequences were seen in very few donors, while some public TCRs were found in many individuals. At a false discovery rate of 0.05, a later analysis linked approximately 18,000 TCR beta sequences to specific HLA alleles. A few of the identified cytomegalovirus-associated TCR beta chains were confirmed in vitro to be specific for cytomegalovirus antigens. The classifier was reported to diagnose cytomegalovirus status with high specificity and sensitivity in both the original cohort and the validation cohort. The sequencing pipeline was judged likely to have produced a cluster of highly shared sequence variants as a technical artifact. A further reported finding was that TCR beta sequences accurately predicted the HLA-A and HLA-B alleles for most subjects in the first cohort. In a later analysis, most CMV-associated TCR beta chains were found to appear HLA-restricted, with HLA associations seemingly driven largely by CMV exposure. In this cohort, only TCR beta chains were sequenced, and detectable features were limited by the absence of alpha or paired-chain data. Because HLA typing was unavailable for some donors at each locus, only the typed subset was used in association tests. A later analysis reported that several top co-occurrence clusters appeared linked to parvovirus B19, influenza, CMV and Epstein-Barr virus. Roughly uniform sequencing depth across donors was assumed in presence/absence analyses, although this assumption may not hold. Broadly in line with IMGT annotations, most TCR beta V segments showed up in productive rearrangements about 87% or about 30% of the time in an earlier analysis of several hundred of the donors. Compared with the roughly 700-donor mean, donors in an Asian-associated ancestry cluster had fewer N-insertions in productive TCRs, according to a later genetic analysis. The 87-base-pair reads could not distinguish some IMGT-functional V segments, including TRBV6-2 and TRBV6-3, so those segments were excluded. It was suggested by the authors that the approach could potentially be generalized to other disease states and immunological phenotypes. Immune exposure information for the cohort was limited to CMV serostatus. An association between a missense DCLRE1C variant and V-gene and J-gene trimming of TCR beta chains was found in a later genetic analysis and replicated in an independent cohort. The earlier analysis of 587 of the donors excluded 15 to 20 rarely observed V segments, including chromosome 9 orphons, because counts were too low. Linkage disequilibrium might explain the correlated functional status among segregating V segments, but an unknown experimental factor could not be excluded.

To prepare the library, the immunoSEQ multiplex PCR assay was applied. For the multiplex PCR, a mixture combining 60 forward primers for TCR Vbeta segments and 13 reverse primers for TCR Jbeta segments was used. The CDR3 region of rearranged TCR beta genes was amplified from genomic DNA with a multiplex PCR assay. The Illumina HiSeq System was used to sequence the amplified TCR beta libraries as 87-base-pair reads. Per the original workflow: Across the 670 or so repertoires, a later analysis counted 78 million or so unique TCR beta chains, 9.5 million to 13 million of which were shared by at least two donors. A nearest-neighbor algorithm error-corrected the raw reads and collapsed the reads into unique sequences, merging closely related sequences to remove PCR and sequencing errors. To assign V, D and J gene segments, CDR3 sequences were aligned to IMGT reference sequences. For a sequence to be retained, a match of at least six nucleotides was required to both a V gene segment and a J gene segment. A rearrangement counted as productive if the CDR3 had no stop codons and remained in frame with V and J, and every other rearrangement counted as non-productive. CDR3 was defined by IMGT convention, running from the second conserved V-encoded cysteine to the conserved J-encoded phenylalanine. The earlier analysis of approximately 590 of the donors excluded any sequence lacking an unambiguous match to a single V gene segment. An earlier analysis of 500 to 700 of the donors classified V segments as functional when productive rearrangements were above 56.7% and as segregating when the standard deviation between donors was above 5%. A statistical classification framework was developed to diagnose cytomegalovirus status using the catalog of TCR beta chain sequences. V and J gene assignment, in a later analysis, came from comparing TCR nucleotide sequences with IMGT/GENE-DB human TR gene sequences. Using the TCRdist pipeline, a later analysis assigned CDR3 sequences along with most-parsimonious VDJ recombination scenarios. In a later analysis, each TCR beta chain was defined by its CDR3 amino acid sequence together with its V-gene family, and reads lacking a unique V-gene family were excluded. A later analysis removed 500 to 600 highly shared, low-generation-probability nucleotide sequences to deal with suspected cross-contamination and a sequencing artifact. In a later analysis, a clonal expansion index was calculated for each public chain from normalized within-repertoire ranks of inferred template counts. In a later analysis, generation probabilities were computed with a VDJ recombination model fitted to out-of-frame rearrangements, and the resulting probabilities were checked against IGoR. Hypergeometric tests were used in a later analysis to score TCR-TCR, TCR-HLA and TCR-CMV co-occurrence, with a repertoire-size bias correction applied to the TCR pairs. A later analysis estimated false discovery rates by permuting HLA or CMV assignments 20 times. In a later analysis, co-occurring TCRs were grouped using DBSCAN, with TCRdist sequence similarity added in when clustering inside HLA-allele-positive subsets. Co-occurrence clustering excluded repertoires with fewer than 30,000 or more than 120,000 public chains, plus five with anomalous nucleotide sharing. As stored in TCRdb, this immuneACCESS dataset retains in-frame rearrangements with V and J assigned. A fraction of the clones does not appear; measured against another copy, unresolved V genes explain less than half of the discrepancy, and the remainder lacks a known reason. That table gives V, J and clone size, and the DNA gave D and trimming. In all, the sample holds around 190,000 clones, and about four fifths of those were seen once. Of the sample, around 0.52% falls within the top ten clones.

What was sequenced was PBMCs. The source is a woman in her 50s in good health and CMV-seronegative. The chain links TRBV28 with TRBJ2-2, and 8 junctional nucleotides match TRBD1. The CDR3 sequence is CASRTGELNTGELFF. The DNA reads as follows: TGTGCCAGCAGGACAGGGGAATTAAACACCGGGGAGCTGTTTTTT.